This T cell receptor (beta chain) emerged from a study of blood T cells in healthy people across ages. Study results and caveats: Comparison with aged donors showed that long-lived donors had more naive CD4+ cells and higher diversity.

Then a second PCR, running roughly 7 to 11 cycles, was carried out with a sample-barcoded 5' primer and a J-beta primer mix. TCRdb used MiXCR to reprocess the 5' RACE reads, holding one entry per CDR3 protein. The repertoire holds 650,000 to 1,000,000 distinct CDR3 sequences, with around 36% as singletons. Extractions gave at least 5.5 micrograms of total RNA per sample. This clonotype was observed a few times. Its antigen is unknown. A read error may produce the germline difference seen at one junction end. The CDR3 loop spans 14 amino acids. The germline gives CDR1 SGHKS, CDR2 YYEKEE (reference sequence).

Sequencing used blood. The chain couples TRBV5-5 to TRBJ2-1, with TRBD1 identical over 12 bases. The origin of this receptor is a man between 18 and 29 years old in good health. CDR3 sequence (DNA): TGTGCCAGCGGCTTGGGACAGGGGGCCGTTGAGCAGTTCTTC. This codes for CASGLGQGAVEQFF.